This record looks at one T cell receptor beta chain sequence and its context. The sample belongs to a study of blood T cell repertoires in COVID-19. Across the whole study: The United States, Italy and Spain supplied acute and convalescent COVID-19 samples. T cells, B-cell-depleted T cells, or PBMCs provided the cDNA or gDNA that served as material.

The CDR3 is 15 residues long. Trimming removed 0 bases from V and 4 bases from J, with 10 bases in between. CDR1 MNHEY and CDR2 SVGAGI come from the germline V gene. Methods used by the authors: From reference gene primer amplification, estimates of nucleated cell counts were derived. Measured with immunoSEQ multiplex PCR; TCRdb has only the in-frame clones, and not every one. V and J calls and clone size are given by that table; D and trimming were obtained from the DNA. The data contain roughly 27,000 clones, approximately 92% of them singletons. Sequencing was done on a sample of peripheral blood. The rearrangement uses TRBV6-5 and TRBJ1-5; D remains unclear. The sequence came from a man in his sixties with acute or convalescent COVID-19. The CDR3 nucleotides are TGTGCCAGCAGTTACTCAAATTCGGGAAATCAGCCCCAGCATTTT. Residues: CASSYSNSGNQPQHF.